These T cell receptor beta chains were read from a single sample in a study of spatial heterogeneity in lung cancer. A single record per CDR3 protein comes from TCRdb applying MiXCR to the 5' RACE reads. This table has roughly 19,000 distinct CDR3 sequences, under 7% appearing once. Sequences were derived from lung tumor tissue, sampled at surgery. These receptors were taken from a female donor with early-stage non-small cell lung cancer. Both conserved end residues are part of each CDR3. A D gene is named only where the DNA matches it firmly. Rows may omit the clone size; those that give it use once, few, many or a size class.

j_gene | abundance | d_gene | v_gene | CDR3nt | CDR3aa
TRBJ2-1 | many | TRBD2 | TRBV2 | TGTGCCAGCAAAGGACTAGCGGGAGTTTTTGAGCAGTTCTTC | CASKGLAGVFEQFF
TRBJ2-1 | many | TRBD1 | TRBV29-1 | TGCAGCGTTGAACCAGGAACAGGGGGCGAAAGCTCCTACAATGAGCAGTTCTTC | CSVEPGTGGESSYNEQFF
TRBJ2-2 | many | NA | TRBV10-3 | TGTGCCATCAGTGACGGGCAGGGAAACACCGGGGAGCTGTTTTTT | CAISDGQGNTGELFF
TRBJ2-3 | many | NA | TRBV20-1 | TGCAGTGCAAAGGGCAGGACACACACAGATACGCAGTATTTT | CSAKGRTHTDTQYF
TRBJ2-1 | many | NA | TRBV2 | TGTGCCAGCAGTTTAACCGGGACTGACGATGAGCAGTTCTTC | CASSLTGTDDEQFF
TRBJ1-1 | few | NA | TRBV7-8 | TGTGCCAGCAGAAAGACAGGTCCAAGGCACACTGAAGCTTTCTTT | CASRKTGPRHTEAFF
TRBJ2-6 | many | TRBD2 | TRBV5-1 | TGCGCCAGCAGCGATGGGGAGGGGCGCTCTGGGGCCAACGTCCTGACTTTC | CASSDGEGRSGANVLTF
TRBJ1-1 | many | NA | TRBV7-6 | TGTGCCAGCTCTAATTCCGAGGACACTGAAGCTTTCTTT | CASSNSEDTEAFF
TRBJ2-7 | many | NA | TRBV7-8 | TGTGCCAGCAGCATCATCGGACTGAACGAGCAGTACTTC | CASSIIGLNEQYF
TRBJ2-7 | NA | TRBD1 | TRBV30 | TGTGCCTGGAGTACAAAACAGGGGAGCTCCTACGAGCAGTACTTC | CAWSTKQGSSYEQYF
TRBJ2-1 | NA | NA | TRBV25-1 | TGTGCCAGCAGTGAAAGCAACGGGTTCTCCTACAATGAGCAGTTCTTC | CASSESNGFSYNEQFF
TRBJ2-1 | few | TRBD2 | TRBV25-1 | TGTGCCAGCAGAGCCCCGACTAGCGGTAGCTACAATGAGCAGTTCTTC | CASRAPTSGSYNEQFF
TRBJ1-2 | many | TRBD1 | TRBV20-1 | TGCAGTGCTAGAACGGACAGGGGGCGCGACTATGGCTACACCTTC | CSARTDRGRDYGYTF
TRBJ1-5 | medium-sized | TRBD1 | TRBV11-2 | TGTGCCAGCAGCGCTAACAGGGGGGGCAATCAGCCCCAGCATTTT | CASSANRGGNQPQHF
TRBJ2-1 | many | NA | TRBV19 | TGTGCCAGTAGTATTGGAGCGAACAATGAGCAGTTCTTC | CASSIGANNEQFF
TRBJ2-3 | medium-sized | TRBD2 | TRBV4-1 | TGCGCCAGCAGCCCCTCTTACGGGAGGAGGTCAGATACGCAGTATTTT | CASSPSYGRRSDTQYF
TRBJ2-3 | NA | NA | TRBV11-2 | TGTGCCAGCAGCTTAGACCAGGTGGTAGATACGCAGTATTTT | CASSLDQVVDTQYF
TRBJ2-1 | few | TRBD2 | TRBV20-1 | TGCAGTGCTAGCCTCACACTAGCGGGAGTTCATGAGCAGTTCTTC | CSASLTLAGVHEQFF
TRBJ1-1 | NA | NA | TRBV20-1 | TGCAGTGCCTTCGGATCCAGGGGCACTGAAGCTTTCTTT | CSAFGSRGTEAFF
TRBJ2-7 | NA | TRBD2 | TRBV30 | TGTGCCTGGAGTGATACTAGCGGGAAGGGGTACGAGCAGTACTTC | CAWSDTSGKGYEQYF
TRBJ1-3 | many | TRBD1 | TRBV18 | TGTGCCAGCTCATCCCAGACAGGGAGTCCTGGAAACACCATATATTTT | CASSSQTGSPGNTIYF
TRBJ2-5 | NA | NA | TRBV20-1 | TGCAGTGCTAGAGTGTCAGGGGACCAAGAGACCCAGTACTTC | CSARVSGDQETQYF
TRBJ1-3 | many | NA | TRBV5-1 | TGCGCCAGCAGCCGGACGGTCTCTGGAAACACCATATATTTT | CASSRTVSGNTIYF
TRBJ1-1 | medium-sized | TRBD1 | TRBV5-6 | TGTGCCAGCAGCTTTACAGGGGTTCCTGAAGCTTTCTTT | CASSFTGVPEAFF
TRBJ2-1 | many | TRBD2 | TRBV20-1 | TGCAGTGCTAGAGATCTGGGACTAGCTAGAGTGCAGTTCTTC | CSARDLGLARVQFF
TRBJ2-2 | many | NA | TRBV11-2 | TGTGCCAGCAGCCCGGGGACTTACACCGGGGAGCTGTTTTTT | CASSPGTYTGELFF
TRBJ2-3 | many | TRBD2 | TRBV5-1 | TGCGCCAGCAGCTTGGCTAGCGGGGGGAACACAGATACGCAGTATTTT | CASSLASGGNTDTQYF
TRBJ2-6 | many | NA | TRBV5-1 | TGCGCCAGCAGCTTGGTGCCTCCGGGAGCCCGCTCTGGGGCCAACGTCCTGACTTTC | CASSLVPPGARSGANVLTF
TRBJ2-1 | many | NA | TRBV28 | TGTGCCAGCATTCGGGACTTTGCCTACAATGAGCAGTTCTTC | CASIRDFAYNEQFF